This TCR beta chain came from a study of regulatory and conventional T cells in RAG deficiency. V lost 4 bases, J lost 2 bases, and 13 bases stayed unmatched. Germline V gene lookup returns CDR1 SGHRS and CDR2 YFSETQ. The CDR3 extends over 18 amino acids. Study-level results: Shorter CDR3s in all patient subsets; >80% Treg-Tconv overlap in Omenn. Shannon entropy fell and Simpson indices rose in RAG-deficient patients.

On this clone itself: As yet, its antigen is unknown.

Sequencing used immunoSEQ multiplex PCR; TCRdb keeps in-frame clones, though not all of them. The top ten hold roughly an eighth of the sample, which has tens of thousands of clones, over 75% seen once. These same records also appear under a second study, on regulatory T cells. That work states: Amplification used 52 TRBV primers and 13 TRBJ primers. Skewed V and J usage and few unique V-J pairs marked patient repertoires, most in Tregs.

J is TRBJ2-7 and V is TRBV5-1, with 12 nucleotides matching TRBD1. This clonotype originated in a human donor in good health. The sequencing sample was made of CD8+ T cells sorted from blood. This CDR3 reads CASSLTGTGGAQTYEQYF. CDR3 bases: TGCGCCAGCAGCCTGACCGGGACAGGGGGCGCCCAGACCTACGAGCAGTACTTC.